This passage covers 18 T cell receptor beta chains from one sample sequenced in a study of shared clonotypes between healthy human individuals. Profiling relied on immunoSEQ multiplex PCR, and the TCRdb table lists in-frame clones only, not all of them. This sample has about 2.3 million clones; under 95% occur once, and the top ten carry approximately 0.41%. The sequenced material came from naive CD4+ T cells from PBMCs. Stated subset: CD45RA+ positively selected. These receptors all stem from a man in his late teens or twenties in good health. Some clones in this sample may be carry-over from other donors' samples.

This clone was seen a few times. The chain combines TRBV7-3 with TRBJ1-1; D may be TRBD1 (5 bases). CDR1 is SGHTA, CDR2 FQGTGA, per germline. This CDR3 has 15 amino acids. V was pared by 5 bases and J by 3 bases, with 16 bases between. Written as DNA, the CDR3 is TGTGCCAGCAGCCCAGTGGGGGGGAGGCACACTGAAGCTTTCTTT. This sequence encodes CASSPVGGRHTEAFF. The entire variable domain, with the rest obtained from reference TRBV7-3 and TRBJ1-1, is as follows: GAGVSQTPSNKVTEKGKYVELRCDPISGHTALYWYRQSLGQGPEFLIYFQGTGAADDSGLPNDRFFAVRPEGSVSTLKIQRTERGDSAVYLCASSPVGGRHTEAFFGQGTRLTVV.

The V gene is TRBV29-1, the J gene TRBJ2-7, with D possibly being TRBD2 (6 bases). This CDR3 region has 13 residues. Trimming took off 5 bases at V and 0 bases at J, with 11 bases between the two ends. The germline gives CDR1 SQVTM, CDR2 ANQGSEA. The CDR3 DNA is TGCAGCGTTCAGCTCGGGAGCTCCTACGAGCAGTACTTC. Residues: CSVQLGSSYEQYF.

This chain links TRBV7-9 with TRBJ2-1; tentative D call: TRBD2 (5 bases). V dropped 1 base and J dropped 10 bases, with 8 bases sitting between them. Germline V gene data show CDR1 as SEHNR and CDR2 as FQNEAQ (reference sequence). The CDR3 loop spans 12 amino acids. The CDR3 bases are TGTGCCAGCAGCTTAGGGCGGGTCGAGCAGTTCTTC. This sequence encodes CASSLGRVEQFF.

The V call is TRBV20-1, the J call TRBJ1-1, with D perhaps TRBD1 (5 bases). Germline-derived CDR1 and CDR2 are DFQATT and SNEGSKA (reference sequence). There are 11 residues in the CDR3. CDR3 in DNA: TGCAGCCCAATTTACAGGATGGAAGCTTTCTTT. This gives the protein CSPIYRMEAFF.

The chain recombines TRBV5-5 with TRBJ2-7; D perhaps matches TRBD1 (5 bases). Germline V CDR1 and CDR2: SGHKS, YYEKEE (reference sequence). This CDR3 contains 12 residues. V was clipped by 7 bases and J by 2 bases, with 10 bases between them. CDR3 region: CASQSTAYEQYF. In nucleotides, the CDR3 is TGTGCCAGCCAGTCGACAGCCTACGAGCAGTACTTC.

V is TRBV11-2 and J is TRBJ1-5; no clear D gene. Per the germline V gene, CDR1 is SGHAT and CDR2 is FQNNGV. V was pared by 1 base and J by 0 bases, with 7 bases between. The CDR3 contains 15 residues. The CDR3 loop is CASSLGGVSNQPQHF. In DNA, the CDR3 is TGTGCCAGCAGCTTAGGAGGTGTTAGCAATCAGCCCCAGCATTTT.

The chain is built from TRBV19 and TRBJ1-2; 7 bases are shared with TRBD1. With V trimmed by 9 bases and J by 5 bases, 12 bases remained unmatched. This CDR3 region has 14 residues. Germline V lookup: CDR1 LNHDA, CDR2 SQIVND (reference sequence). As DNA, the CDR3 is TGTGCCAGCAACCAGGGGGGAGGGCGTTATGGCTACACCTTC. Protein sequence: CASNQGGGRYGYTF.

A single count supports this clone. The chain is built from TRBV11-2 and TRBJ2-5; no firm D call. Germline-derived CDR1 and CDR2 are SGHAT and FQNNGV. The CDR3 is 13 residues long. Between the trimmed V and J ends, which lost 5 bases and 5 bases, there was a span of 12 bases. CDR3 loop: CASSPSRSETQYF. The CDR3 DNA follows: TGTGCCAGCAGCCCTTCGAGATCGGAGACCCAGTACTTC.

This chain links TRBV30 with TRBJ2-2, with D unresolved. Germline CDR1 GTSNPN, CDR2 SVGIG (reference sequence). The CDR3 has 16 amino acids. Trimming pared 1 base from V and 2 bases from J, leaving 14 bases between. CDR3 protein: CAWSELGYRNTGELFF. DNA for the CDR3: TGTGCCTGGAGTGAACTCGGTTACCGTAACACCGGGGAGCTGTTTTTT.

The chain links TRBV4-3 to TRBJ2-1, with a weak D call TRBD1 (5 bases). Between the trimmed V and J ends, which lost 0 bases and 5 bases, there was a span of 23 bases. The CDR3 length is 19 residues. Per germline, CDR1 LGHNA and CDR2 YSLEER. The CDR3 loop is CASSQEMQGHRILHNEQFF. The CDR3 nucleotides read TGCGCCAGCAGCCAAGAAATGCAAGGACACAGAATTCTCCACAATGAGCAGTTCTTC.

The rearrangement uses TRBV7-3 and TRBJ2-2; 7 bases are shared with TRBD1. The V gene's germline CDR1 is SGHTA and CDR2 FQGTGA. Trimming took 4 bases from V and 6 from J; bases not matched to a gene: 5. The CDR3 consists of 14 residues. Here the CDR3 reads CASSSGQAAGELFF. CDR3 coding DNA: TGTGCCAGCAGCTCTGGACAGGCCGCCGGGGAGCTGTTTTTT.

This CDR3 reads CAWSARRDYGYTF. The CDR3 nucleotides read TGTGCCTGGAGTGCCAGGAGGGACTATGGCTACACCTTC. The V and J genes are TRBV30 and TRBJ1-2; D not certain. V was shortened by 1 base and J by 3 bases, with 9 bases between the two germline ends. The CDR3 is 13 residues long. Germline V gene sequence: CDR1 GTSNPN, CDR2 SVGIG (reference sequence).

The chain joins TRBV14 to TRBJ2-3, with a possible D match to TRBD2 (5 bases). The CDR3 sequence is 16 residues long. V dropped 1 base and J dropped 2 bases, with 13 bases sitting between them. Germline V lookup: CDR1 SGHDN, CDR2 FVKESK. CDR3: CASSQVGLSSTDTQYF. CDR3 nucleotide sequence: TGTGCCAGCAGCCAAGTTGGACTGTCTTCCACAGATACGCAGTATTTT.

The rearrangement joins TRBV28 to TRBJ2-5; maybe TRBD2 (5 bases). Germline CDR1 MDHEN, CDR2 SYDVKM. The CDR3 spans 14 residues. Trimming cost V 3 bases and J 5 bases, with 13 bases left between them. CDR3 protein: CASSLGRDGETQYF. In nucleotides, the CDR3 is TGTGCCAGCAGTTTGGGTCGGGATGGTGAGACCCAGTACTTC. The whole variable domain, filled in from reference TRBV28 and TRBJ2-5, reads DVKVTQSSRYLVKRTGEKVFLECVQDMDHENMFWYRQDPGLGLRLIYFSYDVKMKEKGDIPEGYSVSREKKERFSLILESASTNQTSMYLCASSLGRDGETQYFGPGTRLLVL.

The gene calls are TRBV9 and TRBJ2-3; 13 bases align to TRBD2. Germline values: CDR1 SGDLS, CDR2 YYNGEE. CDR3 length: 18 residues. The V gene end was trimmed by 2 bases and the J gene end by 4 bases; junction bases not matched to a gene: 10. CDR3: CASSVARTSGSGSDTQYF. DNA of the CDR3: TGTGCCAGCAGCGTCGCCAGGACTAGCGGGAGCGGCTCAGATACGCAGTATTTT. Filled out from reference TRBV9 and TRBJ2-3, the complete variable domain reads DSGVTQTPKHLITATGQRVTLRCSPRSGDLSVYWYQQSLDQGLQFLIQYYNGEERAKGNILERFSAQQFPDLHSELNLSSLELGDSALYFCASSVARTSGSGSDTQYFGPGTRLTVL.

With respect to this clone: The same CDR3 is also encoded by other DNA sequences in this sample. This rearrangement joins TRBV6-5 to TRBJ1-2; 9 bases are a match to TRBD1. CDR1 and CDR2 from the germline V gene are MNHEY and SVGAGI. With V trimmed by 5 bases and J by 4 bases, 5 bases remained unmatched. CDR3 length: 14 residues. The CDR3 is CASSPPGQGYGYTF. In nucleotides, the CDR3 is TGTGCCAGCAGTCCCCCGGGACAGGGCTATGGCTACACCTTC.

The J gene is TRBJ1-5, the V gene TRBV27; D is possibly TRBD1 (6 bases). V was pared by 6 bases and J by 11 bases, with 20 bases between. This CDR3 comprises 14 residues. CDR1 is MNHEY, CDR2 SMNVEV, per germline (reference sequence). In DNA, the CDR3 is TGTGCCAGCAGGGCCGACAGGCACTCTAAGACCCAGCATTTT. It yields the protein CASRADRHSKTQHF.

Details on this clone: Different DNA sequences within this sample yield the same CDR3. This chain links TRBV5-4 with TRBJ1-3; D is uncertain. Trimming removed 0 bases from V and 4 bases from J, with 5 bases in between. Germline CDR1 SGHNT, CDR2 YYREEE (reference sequence). The CDR3 extends over 13 amino acids. CDR3 nucleotides: TGTGCCAGCAGCTTGGCCGGGGGAAACACCATATATTTT. This encodes CASSLAGGNTIYF.